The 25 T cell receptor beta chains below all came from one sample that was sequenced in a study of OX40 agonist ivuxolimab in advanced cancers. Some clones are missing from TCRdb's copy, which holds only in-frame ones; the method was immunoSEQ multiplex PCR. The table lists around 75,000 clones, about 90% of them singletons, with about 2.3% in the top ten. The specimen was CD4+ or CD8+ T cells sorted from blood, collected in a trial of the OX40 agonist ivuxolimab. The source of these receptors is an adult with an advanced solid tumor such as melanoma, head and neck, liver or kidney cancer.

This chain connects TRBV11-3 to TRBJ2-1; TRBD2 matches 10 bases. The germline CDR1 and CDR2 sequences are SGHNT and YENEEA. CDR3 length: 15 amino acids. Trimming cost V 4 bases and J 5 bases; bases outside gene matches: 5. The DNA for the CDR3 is TGTGCCAGCAGCTACTCCGGACTAGCGGACAATGAGCAGTTCTTC. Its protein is CASSYSGLADNEQFF.

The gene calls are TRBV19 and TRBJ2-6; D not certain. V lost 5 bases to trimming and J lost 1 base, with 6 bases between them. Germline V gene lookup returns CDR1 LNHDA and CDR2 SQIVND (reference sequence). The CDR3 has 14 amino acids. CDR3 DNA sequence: TGTGCCAGTAGTTACCTTTCTGGGGCCAACGTCCTGACTTTC. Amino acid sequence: CASSYLSGANVLTF. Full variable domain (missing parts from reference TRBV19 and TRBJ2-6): DGGITQSPKYLFRKEGQNVTLSCEQNLNHDAMYWYRQDPGQGLRLIYYSQIVNDFQKGDIAEGYSVSREKKESFPLTVTSAQKNPTAFYLCASSYLSGANVLTFGAGSRLTVL.

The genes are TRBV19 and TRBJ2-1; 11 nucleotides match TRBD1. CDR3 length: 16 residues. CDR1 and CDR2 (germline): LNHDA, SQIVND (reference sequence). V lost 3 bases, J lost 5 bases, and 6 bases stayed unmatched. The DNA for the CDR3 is TGTGCCAGTAGTATGGAAGGACAGGGGGCACACAATGAGCAGTTCTTC. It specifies CASSMEGQGAHNEQFF.

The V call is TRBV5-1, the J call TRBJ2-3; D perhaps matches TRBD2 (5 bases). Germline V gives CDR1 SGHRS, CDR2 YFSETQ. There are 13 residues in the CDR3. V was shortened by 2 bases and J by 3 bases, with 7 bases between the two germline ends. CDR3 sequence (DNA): TGCGCCAGCAGCTTATCGGGAACAGATACGCAGTATTTT. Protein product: CASSLSGTDTQYF.

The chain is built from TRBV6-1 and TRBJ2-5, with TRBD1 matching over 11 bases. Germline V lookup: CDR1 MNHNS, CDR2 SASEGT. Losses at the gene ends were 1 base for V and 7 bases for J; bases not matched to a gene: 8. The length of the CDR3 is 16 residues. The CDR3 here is CASSEEGGQGGGTQYF. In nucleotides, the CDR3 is TGTGCCAGCAGTGAAGAAGGGGGACAGGGGGGAGGGACCCAGTACTTC.

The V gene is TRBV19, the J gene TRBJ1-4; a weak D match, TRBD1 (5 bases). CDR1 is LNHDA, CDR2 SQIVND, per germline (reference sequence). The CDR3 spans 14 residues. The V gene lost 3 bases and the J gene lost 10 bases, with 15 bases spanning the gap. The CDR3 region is CASSILPGPGKLFF. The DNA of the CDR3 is TGTGCCAGTAGTATCCTCCCGGGACCGGGAAAACTGTTTTTT.

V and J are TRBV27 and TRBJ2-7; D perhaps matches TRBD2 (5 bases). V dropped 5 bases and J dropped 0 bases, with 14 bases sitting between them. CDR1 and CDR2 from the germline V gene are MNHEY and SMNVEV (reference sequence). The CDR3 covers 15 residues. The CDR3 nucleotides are TGTGCCAGCAGTCCCGGACGGACTTTCTCCTACGAGCAGTACTTC. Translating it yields CASSPGRTFSYEQYF.

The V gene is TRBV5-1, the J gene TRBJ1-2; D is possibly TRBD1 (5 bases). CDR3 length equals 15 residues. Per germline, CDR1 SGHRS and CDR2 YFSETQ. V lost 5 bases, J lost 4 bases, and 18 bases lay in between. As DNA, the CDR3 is TGCGCCAGCAGTGGCGAGGGGACGGTACCCTATGGCTACACCTTC. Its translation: CASSGEGTVPYGYTF.

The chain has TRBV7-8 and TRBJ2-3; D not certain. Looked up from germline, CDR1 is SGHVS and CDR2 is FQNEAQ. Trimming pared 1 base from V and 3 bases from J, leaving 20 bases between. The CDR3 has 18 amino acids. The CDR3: CASSLGGGAALITDTQYF. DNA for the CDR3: TGTGCCAGCAGCTTAGGCGGTGGTGCGGCTCTTATAACAGATACGCAGTATTTT.

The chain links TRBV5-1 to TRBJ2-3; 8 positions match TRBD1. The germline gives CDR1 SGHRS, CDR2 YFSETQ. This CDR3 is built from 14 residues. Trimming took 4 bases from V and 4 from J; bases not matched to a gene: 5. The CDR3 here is CASSPNRGADTQYF. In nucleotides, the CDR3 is TGCGCCAGCAGCCCCAACAGGGGGGCAGATACGCAGTATTTT.

CDR3 region: CSVVGQLNTEAFF. CDR3 nucleotide sequence: TGCAGCGTCGTGGGACAGCTGAACACTGAAGCTTTCTTT. The chain joins TRBV29-1 to TRBJ1-1, with 7 positions matching TRBD1. The V segment lost 6 bases and the J segment 0 bases; nucleotides outside the gene matches: 4. CDR1 is SQVTM and CDR2 is ANQGSEA in the germline V gene. The CDR3 length is 13 residues.

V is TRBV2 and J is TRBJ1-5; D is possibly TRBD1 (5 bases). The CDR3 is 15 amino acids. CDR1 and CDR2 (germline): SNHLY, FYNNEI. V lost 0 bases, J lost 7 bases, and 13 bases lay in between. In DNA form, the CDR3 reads TGTGCCAGCAGTGAAGCCGGGACCAGGAACCAGCCCCAGCATTTT. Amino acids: CASSEAGTRNQPQHF. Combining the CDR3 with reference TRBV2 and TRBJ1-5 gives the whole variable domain EPEVTQTPSHQVTQMGQEVILRCVPISNHLYFYWYRQILGQKVEFLVSFYNNEISEKSEIFDDQFSVERPDGSNFTLKIRSTKLEDSAMYFCASSEAGTRNQPQHFGDGTRLSIL.

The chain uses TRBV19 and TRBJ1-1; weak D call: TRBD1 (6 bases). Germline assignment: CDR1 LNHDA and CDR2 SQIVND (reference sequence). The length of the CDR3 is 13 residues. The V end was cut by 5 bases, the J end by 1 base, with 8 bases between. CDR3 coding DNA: TGTGCCAGTAGTTACAGGGAGAACACTGAAGCTTTCTTT. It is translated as CASSYRENTEAFF. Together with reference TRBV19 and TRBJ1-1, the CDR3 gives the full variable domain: DGGITQSPKYLFRKEGQNVTLSCEQNLNHDAMYWYRQDPGQGLRLIYYSQIVNDFQKGDIAEGYSVSREKKESFPLTVTSAQKNPTAFYLCASSYRENTEAFFGQGTRLTVV.

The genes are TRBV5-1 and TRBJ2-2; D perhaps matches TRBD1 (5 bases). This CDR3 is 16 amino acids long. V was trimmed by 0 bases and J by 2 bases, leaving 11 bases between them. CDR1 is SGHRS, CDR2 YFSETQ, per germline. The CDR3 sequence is CASSLVGDRNTGELFF. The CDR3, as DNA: TGCGCCAGCAGCTTGGTCGGCGACAGAAACACCGGGGAGCTGTTTTTT.

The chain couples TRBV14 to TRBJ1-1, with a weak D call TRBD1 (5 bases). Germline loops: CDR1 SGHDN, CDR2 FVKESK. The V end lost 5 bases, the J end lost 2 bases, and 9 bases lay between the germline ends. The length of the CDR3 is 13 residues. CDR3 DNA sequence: TGTGCCAGCAGCGTAACAGGAAACACTGAAGCTTTCTTT. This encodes CASSVTGNTEAFF.

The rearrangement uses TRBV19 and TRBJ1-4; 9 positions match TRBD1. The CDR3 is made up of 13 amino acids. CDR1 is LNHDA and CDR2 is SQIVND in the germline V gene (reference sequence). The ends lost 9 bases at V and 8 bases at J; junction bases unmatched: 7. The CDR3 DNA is TGTGCCAGCCGGGACAGGGCGGGGGAAAAACTGTTTTTT. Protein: CASRDRAGEKLFF.

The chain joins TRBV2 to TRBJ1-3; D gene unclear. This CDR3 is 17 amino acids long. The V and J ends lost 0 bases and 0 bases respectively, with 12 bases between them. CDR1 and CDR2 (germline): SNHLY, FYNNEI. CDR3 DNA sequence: TGTGCCAGCAGTGAAGCGATCGTCGGCAGCTCTGGAAACACCATATATTTT. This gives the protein CASSEAIVGSSGNTIYF.

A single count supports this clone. The CDR3 loop is CASSSGRGHFEAFF. CDR3 nucleotides: TGTGCCAGCAGCTCAGGAAGGGGCCATTTTGAAGCTTTCTTT. The chain carries TRBV11-2 and TRBJ1-1, with D maybe TRBD1 (5 bases). The CDR3 runs 14 residues. From germline, CDR1 is SGHAT and CDR2 FQNNGV. The V end lost 4 bases, the J end lost 7 bases, and 16 bases lay between the germline ends.

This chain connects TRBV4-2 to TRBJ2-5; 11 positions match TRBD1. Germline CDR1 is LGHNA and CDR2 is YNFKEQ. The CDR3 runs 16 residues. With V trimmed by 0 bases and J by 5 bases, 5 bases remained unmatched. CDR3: CASSQDRTGGWETQYF. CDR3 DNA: TGTGCCAGCAGCCAAGATAGGACAGGGGGCTGGGAGACCCAGTACTTC.

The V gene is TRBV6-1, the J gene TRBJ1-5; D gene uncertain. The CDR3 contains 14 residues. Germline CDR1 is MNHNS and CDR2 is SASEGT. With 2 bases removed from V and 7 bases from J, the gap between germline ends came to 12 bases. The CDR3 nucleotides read TGTGCCAGCAGTGAAATAGCTAGTGGCCAGCCCCAGCATTTT. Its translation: CASSEIASGQPQHF.

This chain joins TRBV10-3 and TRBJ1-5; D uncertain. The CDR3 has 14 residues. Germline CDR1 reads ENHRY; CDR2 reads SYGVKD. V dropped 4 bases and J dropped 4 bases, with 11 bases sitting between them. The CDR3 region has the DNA TGTGCCATCAGTGCAGGAATGACTAATCAGCCCCAGCATTTT. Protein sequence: CAISAGMTNQPQHF.

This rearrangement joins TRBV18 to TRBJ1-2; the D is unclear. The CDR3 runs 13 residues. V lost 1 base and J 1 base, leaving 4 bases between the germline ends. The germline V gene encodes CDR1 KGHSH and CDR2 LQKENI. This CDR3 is CASSPRSNYGYTF. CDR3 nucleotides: TGTGCCAGCTCACCACGGAGTAACTATGGCTACACCTTC. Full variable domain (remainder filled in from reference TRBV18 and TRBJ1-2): NAGVMQNPRHLVRRRGQEARLRCSPMKGHSHVYWYRQLPEEGLKFMVYLQKENIIDESGMPKERFSAEFPKEGPSILRIQQVVRGDSAAYFCASSPRSNYGYTFGSGTRLTVV.

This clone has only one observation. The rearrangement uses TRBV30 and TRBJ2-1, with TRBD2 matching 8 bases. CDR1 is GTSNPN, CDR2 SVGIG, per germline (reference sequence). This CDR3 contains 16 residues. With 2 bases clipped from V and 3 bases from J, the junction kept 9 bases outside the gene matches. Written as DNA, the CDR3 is TGTGCCTGGAGTAAGGCGCGACTAGCGCTCTACAATGAGCAGTTCTTC. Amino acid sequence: CAWSKARLALYNEQFF.

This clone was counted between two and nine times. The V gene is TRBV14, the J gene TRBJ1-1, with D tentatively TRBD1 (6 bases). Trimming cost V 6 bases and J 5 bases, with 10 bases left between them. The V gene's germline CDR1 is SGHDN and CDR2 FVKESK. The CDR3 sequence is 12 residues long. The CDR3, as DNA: TGTGCCAGCAGTTCAGGGGTGACTGAAGCTTTCTTT. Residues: CASSSGVTEAFF.

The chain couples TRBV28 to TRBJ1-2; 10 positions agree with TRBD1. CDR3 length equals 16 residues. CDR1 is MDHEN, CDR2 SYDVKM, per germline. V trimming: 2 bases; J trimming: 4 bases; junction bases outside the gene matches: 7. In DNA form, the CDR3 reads TGTGCCAGCAGTTTACTGACAGGGGGCGGGAGCTATGGCTACACCTTC. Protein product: CASSLLTGGGSYGYTF.